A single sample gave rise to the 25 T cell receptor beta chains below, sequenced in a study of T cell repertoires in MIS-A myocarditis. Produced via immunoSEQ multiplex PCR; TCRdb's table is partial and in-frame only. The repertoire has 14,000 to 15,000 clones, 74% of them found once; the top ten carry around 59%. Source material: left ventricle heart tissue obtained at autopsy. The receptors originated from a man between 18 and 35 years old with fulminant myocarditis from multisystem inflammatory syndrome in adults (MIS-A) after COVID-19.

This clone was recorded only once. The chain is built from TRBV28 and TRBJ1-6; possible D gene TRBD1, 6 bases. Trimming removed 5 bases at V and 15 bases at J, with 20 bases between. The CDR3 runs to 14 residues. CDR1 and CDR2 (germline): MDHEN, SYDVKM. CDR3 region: CASSPGPRGGLLHF. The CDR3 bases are TGTGCCAGCAGTCCAGGCCCAAGGGGGGGGCTCCTCCACTTT.

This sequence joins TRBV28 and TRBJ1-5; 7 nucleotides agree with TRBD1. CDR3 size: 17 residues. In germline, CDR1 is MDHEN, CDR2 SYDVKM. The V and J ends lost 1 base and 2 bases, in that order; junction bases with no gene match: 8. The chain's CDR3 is CASSLSKRGRGNQPQHF. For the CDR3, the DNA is TGTGCCAGCAGTTTATCAAAAAGGGGGCGCGGCAATCAGCCCCAGCATTTT. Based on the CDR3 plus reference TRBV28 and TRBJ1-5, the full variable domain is DVKVTQSSRYLVKRTGEKVFLECVQDMDHENMFWYRQDPGLGLRLIYFSYDVKMKEKGDIPEGYSVSREKKERFSLILESASTNQTSMYLCASSLSKRGRGNQPQHFGDGTRLSIL.

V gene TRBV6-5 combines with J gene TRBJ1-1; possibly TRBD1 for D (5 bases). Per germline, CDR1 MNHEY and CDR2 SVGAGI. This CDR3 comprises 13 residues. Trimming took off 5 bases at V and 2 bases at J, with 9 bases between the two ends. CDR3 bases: TGTGCCAGCAGTAGTACAGGAAACACTGAAGCTTTCTTT. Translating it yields CASSSTGNTEAFF.

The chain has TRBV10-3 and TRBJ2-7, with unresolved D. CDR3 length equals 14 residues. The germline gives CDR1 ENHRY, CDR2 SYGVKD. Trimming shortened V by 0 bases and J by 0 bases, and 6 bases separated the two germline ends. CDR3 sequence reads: CAISESRNSYEQYF. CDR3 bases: TGTGCCATCAGTGAGTCCAGGAACTCCTACGAGCAGTACTTC.

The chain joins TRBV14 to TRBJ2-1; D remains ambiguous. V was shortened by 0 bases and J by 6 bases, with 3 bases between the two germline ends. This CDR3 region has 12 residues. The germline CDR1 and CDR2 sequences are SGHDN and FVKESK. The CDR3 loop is CASSQDSNEQFF. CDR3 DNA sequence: TGTGCCAGCAGCCAAGATTCCAATGAGCAGTTCTTC.

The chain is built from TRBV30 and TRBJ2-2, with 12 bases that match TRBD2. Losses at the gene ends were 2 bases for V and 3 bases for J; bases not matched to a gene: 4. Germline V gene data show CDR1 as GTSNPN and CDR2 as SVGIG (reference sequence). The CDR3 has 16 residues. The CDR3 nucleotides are TGTGCCTGGAGTCCGGGACTAGCGGGTTACACCGGGGAGCTGTTTTTT. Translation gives CAWSPGLAGYTGELFF.

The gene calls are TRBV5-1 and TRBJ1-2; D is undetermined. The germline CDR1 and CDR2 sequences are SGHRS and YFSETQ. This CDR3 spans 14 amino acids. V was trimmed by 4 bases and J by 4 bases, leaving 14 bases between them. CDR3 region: CASSEGGGSYGYTF. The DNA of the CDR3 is TGCGCCAGCAGCGAAGGCGGCGGTAGCTATGGCTACACCTTC.

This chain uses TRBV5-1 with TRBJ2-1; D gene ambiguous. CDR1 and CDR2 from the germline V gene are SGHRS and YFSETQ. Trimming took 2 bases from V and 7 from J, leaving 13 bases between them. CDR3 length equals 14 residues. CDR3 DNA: TGCGCCAGCAGCTTTACGTTTGGGGATAATGAGCAGTTCTTC. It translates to CASSFTFGDNEQFF.

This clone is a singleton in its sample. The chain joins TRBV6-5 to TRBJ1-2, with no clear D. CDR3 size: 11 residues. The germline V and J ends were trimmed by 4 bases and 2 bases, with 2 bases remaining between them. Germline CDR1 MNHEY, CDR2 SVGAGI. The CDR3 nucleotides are TGTGCCAGCAGTTTAAACTATGGCTACACCTTC. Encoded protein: CASSLNYGYTF.

CDR3 protein: CASSPRTGTDEQYF. The CDR3 bases are TGTGCCAGCAGCCCGAGGACAGGGACCGACGAGCAGTACTTC. This chain links TRBV3-1 (or the pseudogene TRBV3-2) with TRBJ2-7, with 8 bases identical to TRBD1. The germline V gene has CDR1 LGHDT and CDR2 YNNKEL (reference sequence). This CDR3 is built from 14 residues. The V segment lost 4 bases and the J segment 5 bases; nucleotides outside the gene matches: 7.

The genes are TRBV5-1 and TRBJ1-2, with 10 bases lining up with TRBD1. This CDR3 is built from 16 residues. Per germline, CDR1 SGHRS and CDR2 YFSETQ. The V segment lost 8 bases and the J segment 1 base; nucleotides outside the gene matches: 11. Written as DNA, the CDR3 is TGCGCCAGTTCACCGGGACAGGGGAGACTTAACTATGGCTACACCTTC. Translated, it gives CASSPGQGRLNYGYTF.

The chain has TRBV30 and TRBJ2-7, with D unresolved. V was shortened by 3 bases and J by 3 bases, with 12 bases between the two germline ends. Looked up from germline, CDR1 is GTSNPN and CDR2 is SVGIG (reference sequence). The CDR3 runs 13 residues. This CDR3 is CAWSPILGYEQYF. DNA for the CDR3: TGTGCCTGGAGCCCAATCCTCGGCTACGAGCAGTACTTC. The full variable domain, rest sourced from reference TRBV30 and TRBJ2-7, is SQTIHQWPATLVQPVGSPLSLECTVEGTSNPNLYWYRQAAGRGLQLLFYSVGIGQISSEVPQNLSASRPQDRQFILSSKKLLLSDSGFYLCAWSPILGYEQYFGPGTRLTVT.

The CDR3: CASSLLQGRSTEQFF. CDR3 nucleotides: TGTGCCAGCAGCCTATTACAGGGAAGGAGTACTGAGCAGTTCTTC. V is TRBV6-5 and J is TRBJ2-1; maybe TRBD1 (6 bases). V gave up 6 bases and J gave up 9 bases, with 21 bases separating them. This CDR3 has 15 residues. Germline V gene sequence: CDR1 MNHEY, CDR2 SVGAGI.

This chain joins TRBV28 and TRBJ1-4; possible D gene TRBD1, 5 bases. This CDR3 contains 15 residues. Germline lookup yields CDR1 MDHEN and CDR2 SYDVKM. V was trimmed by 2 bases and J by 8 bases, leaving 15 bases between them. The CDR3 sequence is CASSLNLGAGEKLFF. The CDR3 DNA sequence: TGTGCCAGCAGTTTAAATCTAGGGGCAGGAGAAAAACTGTTTTTT.

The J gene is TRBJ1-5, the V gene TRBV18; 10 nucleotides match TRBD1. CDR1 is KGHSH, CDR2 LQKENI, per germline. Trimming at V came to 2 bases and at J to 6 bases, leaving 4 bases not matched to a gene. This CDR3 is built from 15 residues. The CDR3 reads CASSPSDRGIQPQHF. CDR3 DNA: TGTGCCAGCTCACCATCGGACAGGGGGATTCAGCCCCAGCATTTT.

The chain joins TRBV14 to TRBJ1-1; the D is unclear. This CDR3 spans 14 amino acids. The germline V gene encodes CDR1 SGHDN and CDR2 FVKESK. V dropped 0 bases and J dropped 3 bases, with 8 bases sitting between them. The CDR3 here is CASSQEGSYTEAFF. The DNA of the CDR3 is TGTGCCAGCAGCCAAGAAGGGTCCTACACTGAAGCTTTCTTT.

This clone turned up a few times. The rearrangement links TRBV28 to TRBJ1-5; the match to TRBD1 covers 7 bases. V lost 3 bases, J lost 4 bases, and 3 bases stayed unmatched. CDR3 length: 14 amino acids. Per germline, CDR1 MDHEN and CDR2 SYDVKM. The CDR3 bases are TGTGCCAGCAGTTTTGGGACAGAGAATCAGCCCCAGCATTTT. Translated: CASSFGTENQPQHF.

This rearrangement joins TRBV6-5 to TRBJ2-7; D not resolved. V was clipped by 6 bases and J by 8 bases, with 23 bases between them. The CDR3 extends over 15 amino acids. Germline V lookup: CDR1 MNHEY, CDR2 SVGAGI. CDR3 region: CASSTRGRSSSQQYF. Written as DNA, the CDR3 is TGTGCCAGCAGCACCCGTGGACGCTCCTCGTCCCAGCAGTACTTC.

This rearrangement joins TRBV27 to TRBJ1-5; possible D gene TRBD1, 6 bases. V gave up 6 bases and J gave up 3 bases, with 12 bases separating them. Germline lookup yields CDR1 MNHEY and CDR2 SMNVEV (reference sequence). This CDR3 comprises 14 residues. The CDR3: CASSPGHFNQPQHF. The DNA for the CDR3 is TGTGCCAGCAGCCCGGGACACTTCAATCAGCCCCAGCATTTT.

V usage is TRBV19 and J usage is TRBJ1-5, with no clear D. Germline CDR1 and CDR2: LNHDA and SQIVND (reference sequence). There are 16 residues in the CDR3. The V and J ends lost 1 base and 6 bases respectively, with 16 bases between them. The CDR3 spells CASSIGAVWEGQPQHF. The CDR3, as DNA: TGTGCCAGTAGTATAGGGGCGGTATGGGAGGGTCAGCCCCAGCATTTT.

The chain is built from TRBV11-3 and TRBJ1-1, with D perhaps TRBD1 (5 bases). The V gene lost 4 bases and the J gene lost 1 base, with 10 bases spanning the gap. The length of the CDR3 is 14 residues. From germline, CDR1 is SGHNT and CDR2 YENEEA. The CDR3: CASSSGGTNTEAFF. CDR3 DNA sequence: TGTGCCAGCAGCTCAGGAGGGACGAACACTGAAGCTTTCTTT.

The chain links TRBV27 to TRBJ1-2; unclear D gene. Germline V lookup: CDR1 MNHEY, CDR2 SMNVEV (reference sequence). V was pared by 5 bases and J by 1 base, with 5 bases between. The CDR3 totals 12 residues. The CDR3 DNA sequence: TGTGCCAGCAGTCCTAATAACTATGGCTACACCTTC. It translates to CASSPNNYGYTF.

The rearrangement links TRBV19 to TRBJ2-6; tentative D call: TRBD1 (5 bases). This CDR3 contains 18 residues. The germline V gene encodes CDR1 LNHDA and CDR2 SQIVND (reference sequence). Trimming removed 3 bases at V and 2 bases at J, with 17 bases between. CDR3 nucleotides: TGTGCCAGTAGTATCCCAGGCAGGGTAATGGCTGGGGCCAACGTCCTGACTTTC. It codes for CASSIPGRVMAGANVLTF.

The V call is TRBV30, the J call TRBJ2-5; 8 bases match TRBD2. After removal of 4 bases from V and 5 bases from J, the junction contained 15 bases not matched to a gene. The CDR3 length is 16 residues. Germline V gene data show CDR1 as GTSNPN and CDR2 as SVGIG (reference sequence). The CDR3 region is CAWTWGSGGSRETQYF. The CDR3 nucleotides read TGTGCCTGGACCTGGGGGAGCGGGGGCTCTCGGGAGACCCAGTACTTC.

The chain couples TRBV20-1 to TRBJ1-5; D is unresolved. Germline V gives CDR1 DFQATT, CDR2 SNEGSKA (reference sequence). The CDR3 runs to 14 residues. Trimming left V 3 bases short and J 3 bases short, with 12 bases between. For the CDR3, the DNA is TGCAGTGCTAGTAGTGGGGAATTCAATCAGCCCCAGCATTTT. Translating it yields CSASSGEFNQPQHF.